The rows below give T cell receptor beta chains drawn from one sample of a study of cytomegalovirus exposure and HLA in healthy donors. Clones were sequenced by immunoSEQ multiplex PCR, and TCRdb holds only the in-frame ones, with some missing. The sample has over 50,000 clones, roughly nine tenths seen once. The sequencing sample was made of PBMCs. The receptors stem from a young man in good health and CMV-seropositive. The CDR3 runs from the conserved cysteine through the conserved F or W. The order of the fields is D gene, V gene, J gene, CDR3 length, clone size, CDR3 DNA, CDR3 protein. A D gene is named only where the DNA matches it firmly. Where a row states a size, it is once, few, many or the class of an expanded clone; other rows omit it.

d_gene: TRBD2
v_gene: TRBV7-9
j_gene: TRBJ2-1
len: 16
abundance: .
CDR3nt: TGTGCCAGCAGCTTTAGGGAGGGAAGATCTGTACGGGAGCAGTTCTTC
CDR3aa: CASSFREGRSVREQFF

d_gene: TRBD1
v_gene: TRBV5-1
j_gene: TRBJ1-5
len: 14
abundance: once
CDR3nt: TGCGCCAGCAGCCCGGGGACAGACAATCAGCCCCAGCATTTT
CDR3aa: CASSPGTDNQPQHF

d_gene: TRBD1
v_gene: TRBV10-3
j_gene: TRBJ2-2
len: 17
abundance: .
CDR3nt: TGTGCCATCAGTGAGTGGGAGACAGGGACCTCCACCGGGGAGCTGTTTTTT
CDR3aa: CAISEWETGTSTGELFF

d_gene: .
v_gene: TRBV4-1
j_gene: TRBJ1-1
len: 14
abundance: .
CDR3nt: TGCGCCAGCAGCCAACCCCGACCGGGGACTGAAGCTTTCTTT
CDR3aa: CASSQPRPGTEAFF

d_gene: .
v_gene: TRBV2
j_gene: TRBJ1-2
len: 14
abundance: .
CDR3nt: TGTGCCAGCAGTGACTACAGATCGAGCCCGAACTACACCTTC
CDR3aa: CASSDYRSSPNYTF

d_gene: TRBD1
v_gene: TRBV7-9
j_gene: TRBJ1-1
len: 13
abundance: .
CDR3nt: TGTGCCAGCAGTAACCGGACAGGGCGTGAAGCTTTCTTT
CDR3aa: CASSNRTGREAFF

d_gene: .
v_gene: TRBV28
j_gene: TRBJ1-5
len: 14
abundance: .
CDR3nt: TGTGCCAGCAGCCCAACAGGGAGGGATCAGCCCCAGCATTTT
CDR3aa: CASSPTGRDQPQHF

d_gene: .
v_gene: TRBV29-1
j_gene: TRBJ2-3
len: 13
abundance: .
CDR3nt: TGCAGCGCCCCCGGGACATTCACAGATACGCAGTATTTT
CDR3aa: CSAPGTFTDTQYF

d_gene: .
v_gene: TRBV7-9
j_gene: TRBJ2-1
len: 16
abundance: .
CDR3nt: TGTGCCAGCAGCCCCCGGTGGGGGGAAAGTATCTATGAGCAGTTCTTC
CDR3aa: CASSPRWGESIYEQFF

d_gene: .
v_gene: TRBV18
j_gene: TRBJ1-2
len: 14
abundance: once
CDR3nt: TGTGCCAGCTCACCCAGGACTGACGCCTATGGCTACACCTTC
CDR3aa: CASSPRTDAYGYTF

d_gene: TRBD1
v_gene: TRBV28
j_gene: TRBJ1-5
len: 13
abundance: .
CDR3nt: TGTGCCAGCAGATCAGGGGGCGGACAGCCCCAGCATTTT
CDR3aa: CASRSGGGQPQHF

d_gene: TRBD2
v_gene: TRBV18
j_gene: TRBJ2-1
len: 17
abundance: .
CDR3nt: TGTGCCAGCTCACCGGCCGGTCTAGCGGGAGGTTACAATGAGCAGTTCTTC
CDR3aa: CASSPAGLAGGYNEQFF

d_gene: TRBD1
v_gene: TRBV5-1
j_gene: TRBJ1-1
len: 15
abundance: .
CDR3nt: TGCGCCAGCAGCTTGAGGAGGGACAGGGGCACTGAAGCTTTCTTT
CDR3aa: CASSLRRDRGTEAFF

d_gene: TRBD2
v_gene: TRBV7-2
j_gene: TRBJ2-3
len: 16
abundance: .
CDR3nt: TGTGCCAGCAGCCAAGCTAGCGGGAGTCTCACAGATACGCAGTATTTT
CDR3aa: CASSQASGSLTDTQYF

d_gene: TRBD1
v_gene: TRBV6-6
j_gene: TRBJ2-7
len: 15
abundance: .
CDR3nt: TGTGCCAGCAGTTCGCCAGGACAGGGTTCCTCCGAGCAGTACTTC
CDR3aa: CASSSPGQGSSEQYF

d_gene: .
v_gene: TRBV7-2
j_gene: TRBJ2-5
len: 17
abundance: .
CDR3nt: TGTGCCAGCAGCTTAGTTCTCAGGGGCTTAATCCCAGAGACCCAGTACTTC
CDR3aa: CASSLVLRGLIPETQYF

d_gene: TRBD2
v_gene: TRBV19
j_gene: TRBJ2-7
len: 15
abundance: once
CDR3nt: TGTGCCAGTAGTAAACGGGGACTAGGAAGGTACGAGCAGTACTTC
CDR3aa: CASSKRGLGRYEQYF

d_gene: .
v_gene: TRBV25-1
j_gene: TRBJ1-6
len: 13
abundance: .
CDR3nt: TGTGCCAGCAGTACTACAGGGAATTCACCCCTCCACTTT
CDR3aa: CASSTTGNSPLHF

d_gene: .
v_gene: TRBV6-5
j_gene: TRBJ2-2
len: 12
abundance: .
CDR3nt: TGTGCCAGCAGTTACTCGGGCAGGGAGCTGTTTTTT
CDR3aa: CASSYSGRELFF

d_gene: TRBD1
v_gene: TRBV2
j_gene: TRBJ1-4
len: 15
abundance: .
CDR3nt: TGTGCCAGCAGTCCCGGGACAGCAACTAATGAAAAACTGTTTTTT
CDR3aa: CASSPGTATNEKLFF

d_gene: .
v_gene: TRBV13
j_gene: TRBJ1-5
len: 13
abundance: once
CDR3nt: TGTGCCAGCAGCACCGGGACACATCAGCCCCAGCATTTT
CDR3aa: CASSTGTHQPQHF

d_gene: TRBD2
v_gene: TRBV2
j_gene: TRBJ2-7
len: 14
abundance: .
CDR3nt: TGTGCCAGCAGTCGGGATGGGAGCGGGAACGAGCAGTACTTC
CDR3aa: CASSRDGSGNEQYF

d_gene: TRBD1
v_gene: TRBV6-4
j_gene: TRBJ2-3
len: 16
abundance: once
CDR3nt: TGTGCCAGCAGTGCGTCGACAGGGGCCGGCACAGATACGCAGTATTTT
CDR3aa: CASSASTGAGTDTQYF

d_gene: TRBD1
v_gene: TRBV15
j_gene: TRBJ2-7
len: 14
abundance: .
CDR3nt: TGTGCCACCAGCCCCCGGGACAGGGGCCGAGAGCAGTACTTC
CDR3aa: CATSPRDRGREQYF

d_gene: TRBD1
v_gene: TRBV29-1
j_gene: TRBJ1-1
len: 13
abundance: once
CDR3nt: TGCAGCGCTGACAGGGGGATCGACACTGAAGCTTTCTTT
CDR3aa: CSADRGIDTEAFF

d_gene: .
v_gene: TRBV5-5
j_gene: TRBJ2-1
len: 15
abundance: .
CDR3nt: TGTGCCAGCAGCTTCCGGGACTCATCCTACAATGAGCAGTTCTTC
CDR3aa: CASSFRDSSYNEQFF

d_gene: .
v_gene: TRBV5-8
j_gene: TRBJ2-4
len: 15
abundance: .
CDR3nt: TGTGCCAGCAGCTTGGAACGGGTAGCCAAAAACATTCAGTACTTC
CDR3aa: CASSLERVAKNIQYF

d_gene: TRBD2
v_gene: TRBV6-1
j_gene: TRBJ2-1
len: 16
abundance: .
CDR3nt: TGTGCCAGCAGTGAAGCGGGACTAGCGGTCTACAATGAGCAGTTCTTC
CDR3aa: CASSEAGLAVYNEQFF